This TCR beta chain was sequenced during a study of shared clonotypes between healthy human individuals. Whole-study findings and limits: Generally, naive subsets (rather than memory subsets) showed larger estimated richness.

V dropped 0 bases and J dropped 0 bases, with 18 bases sitting between them. Looked up from germline, CDR1 is MGHRA and CDR2 is YSYEKL. The CDR3 has 20 amino acids. Clones were read by immunoSEQ multiplex PCR, and TCRdb kept only the in-frame ones, dropping some. The sample lists around 100,000 clones; 65% to 75% were seen once. This clone turned up a few times. Its antigen is unidentified. The TCR originated in a woman in her thirties in good health. Sequencing input: memory CD8+ T cells sorted from blood. Documented subset: CD45RO+ cells pooled with CCR7-negative TemRA cells. This chain connects TRBV4-1 to TRBJ2-6; D ambiguous. The chain's CDR3 is CASSQDEVGMASSGANVLTF. The CDR3 DNA reads as TGCGCCAGCAGCCAAGACGAGGTCGGCATGGCAAGCTCTGGGGCCAACGTCCTGACTTTC.